A single sample is the source of the 13 T cell receptor beta chains below, sequenced in a study of cytomegalovirus exposure and HLA in healthy donors. Generated by immunoSEQ multiplex PCR, the TCRdb table keeps only in-frame clones and is missing some. The table lists about 280,000 clones, 85% to 90% of them singletons. The sequencing sample was made of PBMCs. These TCRs come from a young woman in good health and CMV-seronegative.

The V and J genes are TRBV5-8 and TRBJ2-3, with D perhaps TRBD2 (6 bases). Germline V CDR1 and CDR2: SGHTS, YDEGEE. V was cut by 5 bases and J by 4 bases, with 14 bases left in between. The CDR3 covers 14 residues. The CDR3 nucleotides read TGTGCCAGCAGGGCGGCGGGGTCCGCAGATACGCAGTATTTT. Its translation: CASRAAGSADTQYF.

The chain links TRBV6-1 to TRBJ1-1; possible D gene TRBD1, 5 bases. Germline CDR1 and CDR2: MNHNS and SASEGT. The CDR3 loop spans 15 amino acids. The germline V and J ends were trimmed by 5 bases and 0 bases, with 13 bases remaining between them. The CDR3 sequence: CASSRKGQVNTEAFF. The CDR3, as DNA: TGTGCCAGCAGTAGGAAGGGGCAGGTGAACACTGAAGCTTTCTTT.

The gene calls are TRBV14 and TRBJ2-1, with a tentative D call TRBD2 (5 bases). Trimming removed 0 bases from V and 0 bases from J, with 12 bases in between. The CDR3 consists of 17 residues. Germline V CDR1 and CDR2: SGHDN, FVKESK. CDR3 loop: CASSQDLASRSYNEQFF. CDR3 bases: TGTGCCAGCAGCCAAGATTTAGCTAGCCGCTCCTACAATGAGCAGTTCTTC.

V usage is TRBV18 and J usage is TRBJ2-1; 9 nucleotides match TRBD1. The CDR3 runs 16 residues. Per germline, CDR1 KGHSH and CDR2 LQKENI. After removal of 4 bases from V and 2 bases from J, the junction contained 6 bases not matched to a gene. The CDR3 loop is CASSLGGTGPYNEQFF. The CDR3 DNA reads TGTGCCAGCTCACTTGGGGGGACAGGGCCCTACAATGAGCAGTTCTTC.

This chain joins TRBV25-1 and TRBJ1-2; a possible D gene is TRBD1 (5 bases). The CDR3 runs to 15 residues. Germline CDR1 MGHDK, CDR2 SYGVNS. V was clipped by 3 bases and J by 7 bases, with 18 bases between them. The CDR3: CASSETRAPSSGYTF. The CDR3, as DNA: TGTGCCAGCAGTGAGACCAGGGCCCCTTCCTCTGGCTACACCTTC.

This clone has only one observation. V is TRBV30 and J is TRBJ2-1, with D unclear. Germline values: CDR1 GTSNPN, CDR2 SVGIG (reference sequence). Between the trimmed V and J ends, which lost 1 base and 9 bases, there was a span of 19 bases. This CDR3 is built from 15 residues. Written as DNA, the CDR3 is TGTGCCTGGAGTGCTGAGCTGCTAGTTGTCGTTGAGCAGTTCTTC. This codes for CAWSAELLVVVEQFF.

The V and J genes are TRBV20-1 and TRBJ2-7; D is unclear. With 1 base removed from V and 5 bases from J, the gap between germline ends came to 6 bases. Germline V lookup: CDR1 DFQATT, CDR2 SNEGSKA (reference sequence). The CDR3 loop spans 11 amino acids. CDR3 residues: CSARGRNEQYF. Written as DNA, the CDR3 is TGCAGTGCTAGAGGCAGAAACGAGCAGTACTTC.

CDR3 nucleotides: TGTGCCAGCAGCTCCCGACAGGGGACGGGCTATGGCTACACCTTC. Its translation is CASSSRQGTGYGYTF. The rearrangement uses TRBV9 and TRBJ1-2; 8 bases fit TRBD1. CDR3 length equals 15 residues. J lost 4 bases, V lost 4 bases, and 9 bases had no gene match. CDR1 SGDLS and CDR2 YYNGEE come from the germline V gene.

The chain joins TRBV29-1 to TRBJ1-1; tentative D call: TRBD1 (5 bases). V dropped 4 bases and J dropped 1 base, with 10 bases sitting between them. Germline values: CDR1 SQVTM, CDR2 ANQGSEA. The CDR3 loop spans 13 amino acids. CDR3 region: CSVGGLANTEAFF. In nucleotides, the CDR3 is TGCAGCGTTGGGGGACTGGCGAACACTGAAGCTTTCTTT.

The chain couples TRBV4-1 to TRBJ2-7; unclear D gene. The V end was cut by 1 base, the J end by 1 base, with 8 bases between. Germline V CDR1 and CDR2: MGHRA, YSYEKL. The CDR3 length is 14 residues. In DNA form, the CDR3 reads TGCGCCAGCAGCCAAGGCCCCCGGTCCTACGAGCAGTACTTC. Its translation is CASSQGPRSYEQYF.

This clone was recorded only once. The chain carries TRBV29-1 and TRBJ2-7; 11 bases map to TRBD2. This CDR3 comprises 13 residues. Trimming removed 7 bases from V and 9 bases from J; junction bases left unmatched: 11. CDR1 SQVTM and CDR2 ANQGSEA come from the germline V gene. The CDR3 coding sequence is TGCAGCGCCACCGGGACTAGCGGCTTGGGGCAGTACTTC. Residues: CSATGTSGLGQYF.

The chain links TRBV11-2 to TRBJ2-7; 11 nucleotides align to TRBD2. V trimming: 1 base; J trimming: 4 bases; junction bases outside the gene matches: 6. This CDR3 contains 16 residues. The germline V gene has CDR1 SGHAT and CDR2 FQNNGV. The CDR3 is CASSLASGLAAYEQYF. The DNA for the CDR3 is TGTGCCAGCAGCTTAGCGTCGGGACTAGCGGCTTACGAGCAGTACTTC.

V usage is TRBV30 and J usage is TRBJ1-2, with 12 bases fitting TRBD1. Germline-derived CDR1 and CDR2 are GTSNPN and SVGIG (reference sequence). With V trimmed by 7 bases and J by 2 bases, 5 bases remained unmatched. This CDR3 spans 14 amino acids. The CDR3 loop is CAFFGTGGNYGYTF. The CDR3 bases are TGTGCCTTTTTCGGGACAGGGGGCAACTATGGCTACACCTTC.